These 4 T cell receptor beta chains share one sample of origin, sequenced in a study of identical twins. TCRdb re-derived calls from the 5' RACE reads in MiXCR, one entry per CDR3 protein. This sample has about 890,000 distinct CDR3 sequences, with approximately 13% found just once. The same data also went into a second study, on yellow fever vaccine responses in identical twins.

Sequenced: PBMCs. Receptors were obtained from a woman aged 18 to 35 in good health.

Only a few counts were recorded for this clonotype. In nucleotides, the CDR3 is TGTGCCACCAGCAGAGATCCCACCAGAGGGAATGAGCAGTTCTTC. Protein sequence: CATSRDPTRGNEQFF. V usage is TRBV15 and J usage is TRBJ2-1, with a weak D call TRBD2 (5 bases). This CDR3 region has 15 residues. V was clipped by 0 bases and J by 7 bases, with 13 bases between them. The V gene's germline CDR1 is LNHNV and CDR2 YYDKDF (reference sequence).

There are many counts of this clonotype. V gene TRBV4-1 combines with J gene TRBJ1-2; 8 nucleotides line up with TRBD1. This CDR3 has 14 amino acids. CDR1 and CDR2 (germline): MGHRA, YSYEKL. After removal of 4 bases from V and 10 bases from J, the junction contained 11 bases not matched to a gene. CDR3 region: CASSPTGEVGYYTF. In DNA, the CDR3 is TGCGCCAGCAGCCCGACAGGGGAAGTCGGTTACTACACCTTC.

This clonotype was detected ten times or more. The chain carries TRBV29-1 and TRBJ2-7; 10 nucleotides align to TRBD1. The V segment lost 7 bases and the J segment 3 bases; nucleotides outside the gene matches: 12. The CDR3 is made up of 15 amino acids. The germline CDR1 and CDR2 sequences are SQVTM and ANQGSEA. The CDR3 nucleotides are TGCAGCGCCTTAACCCGGGACAGGGGCATCTACGAGCAGTACTTC. This translates into CSALTRDRGIYEQYF.

This clonotype was seen many times. The chain joins TRBV10-3 to TRBJ2-7; D uncertain. Trimming took 9 bases from V and 2 from J, leaving 11 bases between them. Germline V gene data show CDR1 as ENHRY and CDR2 as SYGVKD. This CDR3 is 12 amino acids long. CDR3 bases: TGTGCCATTTCGACCCACACCTACGAGCAGTACTTC. Amino acids: CAISTHTYEQYF.